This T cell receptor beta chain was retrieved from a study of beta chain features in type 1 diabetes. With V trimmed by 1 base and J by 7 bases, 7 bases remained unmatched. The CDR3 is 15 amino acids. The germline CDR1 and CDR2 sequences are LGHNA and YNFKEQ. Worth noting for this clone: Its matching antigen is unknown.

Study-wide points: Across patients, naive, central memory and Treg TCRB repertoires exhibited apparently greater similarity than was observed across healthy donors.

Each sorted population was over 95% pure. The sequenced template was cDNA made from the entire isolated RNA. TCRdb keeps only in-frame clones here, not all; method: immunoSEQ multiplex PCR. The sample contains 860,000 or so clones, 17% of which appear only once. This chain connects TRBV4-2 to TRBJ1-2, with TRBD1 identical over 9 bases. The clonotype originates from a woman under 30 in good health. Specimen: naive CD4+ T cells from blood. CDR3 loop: CASSQGQGGLGGYTF. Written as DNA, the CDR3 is TGTGCCAGCAGCCAAGGACAGGGGGGTCTAGGTGGCTACACCTTC.